Below, 12 T cell receptor beta chains from the same sample are listed, as sequenced in a study of cytomegalovirus exposure and HLA in healthy donors. In the PCR, 60 Vbeta and 13 Jbeta primers were used. Assay used: immunoSEQ multiplex PCR; TCRdb lists only in-frame clones, some missing. The repertoire holds some 83,000 clones, with about four fifths as singletons. The sequencing sample was made of PBMCs. The receptors stem from a man aged 55 to 70 in good health and CMV-seronegative.

V is TRBV7-8 and J is TRBJ2-2; 8 positions match TRBD2. J lost 0 bases, V lost 6 bases, and 6 bases had no gene match. This CDR3 is 16 amino acids long. Germline CDR1 and CDR2: SGHVS and FQNEAQ. The CDR3 region is CASRRAGEANTGELFF. The CDR3 DNA is TGTGCCAGCAGGCGAGCGGGGGAGGCGAACACCGGGGAGCTGTTTTTT. Together with reference TRBV7-8 and TRBJ2-2, the CDR3 gives the full variable domain: GAGVSQSPRYKVAKRGQDVALRCDPISGHVSLFWYQQALGQGPEFLTYFQNEAQLDKSGLPSDRFFAERPEGSVSTLKIQRTQQEDSAVYLCASRRAGEANTGELFFGEGSRLTVL.

The chain joins TRBV13 to TRBJ1-2; 8 bases match TRBD1. The CDR3 length is 14 residues. Trimming cost V 0 bases and J 6 bases; bases outside gene matches: 3. Germline CDR1 PRHDT, CDR2 FYEKMQ (reference sequence). As DNA, the CDR3 is TGTGCCAGCAGCTTAGGTGCAGGGGGCCATGGCTACACCTTC. This encodes CASSLGAGGHGYTF.

The rearrangement uses TRBV1 and TRBJ2-3; TRBD2, as called in the table, went unchecked against the DNA. TRBV1 is deemed a pseudogene. The CDR3 length is 16 residues. The CDR3 nucleotides read TGCACCAGCAGCCCAGCACCGGGGTCTAGCACAGATACGCAGTATTTT. Amino acids: CTSSPAPGSSTDTQYF.

The chain joins TRBV6-5 to TRBJ1-1; D gene unclear. Trimming took 5 bases from V and 6 from J, leaving 16 bases between them. The CDR3 is 14 residues long. Germline lookup yields CDR1 MNHEY and CDR2 SVGAGI. The CDR3 sequence is CASSGSWTRAEAFF. CDR3 DNA: TGTGCCAGCAGTGGATCTTGGACTAGGGCTGAAGCTTTCTTT.

The gene calls are TRBV7-3 and TRBJ2-6, with 9 bases lining up with TRBD2. The CDR3 loop spans 20 amino acids. The J segment lost 3 bases and the V segment lost 3 bases, leaving 15 bases of the junction unmatched. Germline CDR1 is SGHTA and CDR2 is FQGTGA. The CDR3 is CASSLSFELAGRIGANVLTF. CDR3 DNA: TGTGCCAGCAGCTTGAGTTTCGAACTAGCGGGTCGTATTGGGGCCAACGTCCTGACTTTC.

For this clone: Mismatch with germline at one junction end may stem from a read error. The chain has TRBV7-9 and TRBJ2-7; 9 bases line up with TRBD1. The CDR3 sequence is 16 residues long. Germline CDR1 is SEHNR and CDR2 is FQNEAQ (reference sequence). The CDR3 DNA is TGTTCCAGCAGCCGACCGTTCGGGACAGGGTACTACGAGCAGTACTTC. Its translation: CSSSRPFGTGYYEQYF.

A few counts support this clone. J is TRBJ1-2 and V is TRBV30; 8 bases fit TRBD1. The CDR3 runs to 13 residues. Germline CDR1 and CDR2: GTSNPN and SVGIG (reference sequence). The CDR3 here is CAATGDGNYGYTF. For the CDR3, the DNA is TGTGCGGCGACAGGGGACGGAAACTATGGCTACACCTTC.

This clone came up once. This chain uses TRBV27 with TRBJ1-4; no definite D call. Per the germline V gene, CDR1 is MNHEY and CDR2 is SMNVEV (reference sequence). This CDR3 spans 15 amino acids. V was cut by 3 bases and J by 5 bases, with 13 bases left in between. CDR3 residues: CASSFWRVPNEKLFF. For the CDR3, the DNA is TGTGCCAGCAGTTTTTGGCGGGTCCCCAATGAAAAACTGTTTTTT.

The V gene is TRBV9, the J gene TRBJ1-2; 10 bases map to TRBD1. The CDR3 consists of 16 residues. After removal of 4 bases from V and 4 bases from J, the junction contained 10 bases not matched to a gene. The V gene's germline CDR1 is SGDLS and CDR2 YYNGEE. The CDR3 is CASSPPRGDRGYGYTF. CDR3 nucleotide sequence: TGTGCCAGCAGCCCACCCCGGGGGGACAGGGGCTATGGCTACACCTTC. Full variable domain (rest looked up from reference TRBV9 and TRBJ1-2): DSGVTQTPKHLITATGQRVTLRCSPRSGDLSVYWYQQSLDQGLQFLIQYYNGEERAKGNILERFSAQQFPDLHSELNLSSLELGDSALYFCASSPPRGDRGYGYTFGSGTRLTVV.

The rearrangement uses TRBV6-5 and TRBJ2-2; tentative D call: TRBD2 (7 bases). CDR1 and CDR2 from the germline V gene are MNHEY and SVGAGI. Trimming pared 7 bases from V and 3 bases from J, leaving 12 bases between. The CDR3 consists of 14 residues. Written as DNA, the CDR3 is TGTGCCAGCACCCCCGGGGGGCACACCGGGGAGCTGTTTTTT. Residues: CASTPGGHTGELFF.

The rearrangement joins TRBV7-9 to TRBJ2-7; 8 bases are shared with TRBD1. With 4 bases clipped from V and 4 bases from J, the junction kept 9 bases outside the gene matches. CDR3 length equals 15 residues. CDR1 and CDR2 (germline): SEHNR, FQNEAQ (reference sequence). The CDR3 spells CASSSTDRAPYEQYF. CDR3 nucleotide sequence: TGTGCCAGCAGCTCGACGGACAGGGCCCCGTACGAGCAGTACTTC.

This clone was observed a few times. The gene calls are TRBV5-5 and TRBJ1-1; a possible D gene is TRBD1 (5 bases). V lost 3 bases, J lost 5 bases, and 14 bases lay in between. CDR1 SGHKS and CDR2 YYEKEE come from the germline V gene (reference sequence). This CDR3 has 14 amino acids. This CDR3 is CASSSPSGRTEAFF. In DNA form, the CDR3 reads TGTGCCAGCAGCTCCCCCTCAGGGCGGACTGAAGCTTTCTTT.